These T cell receptor beta chains were read from a single sample in a study of blood T cell repertoires in COVID-19. TCRdb's table, derived via immunoSEQ multiplex PCR, lists solely in-frame clones and lacks some. The sample lists fewer than 150,000 clones; more than 75% were seen once. The specimen sequenced was peripheral blood. The receptors shown here come from a woman in her 70s with acute or convalescent COVID-19. Each CDR3 is given with its conserved first and last residue. D genes are given only for firm matches. A row's size may be missing; if present it is once, few, many or a size class.

J: TRBJ2-1
D: NA
size: NA
V: TRBV5-3
DNA: TGTGCCAGAAGCTCAAACAGGGTTCATGAGCAGTTCTTC
CDR3: CARSSNRVHEQFF

J: TRBJ2-2
D: NA
size: NA
V: TRBV7-3
DNA: TGTGCCAGCAGCTTAACGGTGGCAGTGAACACCGGGGAGCTGTTTTTT
CDR3: CASSLTVAVNTGELFF

J: TRBJ2-3
D: TRBD1
size: NA
V: TRBV5-1
DNA: TGCGCCAGCAGTAGTGGACAGGGGGCGAGCACAGATACGCAGTATTTT
CDR3: CASSSGQGASTDTQYF

J: TRBJ1-5
D: TRBD1
size: NA
V: TRBV5-6
DNA: TGTGCCAGCAGCTTCTCCTCCGGGACAGGGTGGGAGGGCAATCAGCCCCAGCATTTT
CDR3: CASSFSSGTGWEGNQPQHF

J: TRBJ2-2
D: NA
size: NA
V: TRBV10-3
DNA: TGTGCCATCAGTGGAGGCGGTCGGCAGGGGACCGGGGAGCTGTTTTTT
CDR3: CAISGGGRQGTGELFF

J: TRBJ1-5
D: NA
size: NA
V: TRBV7-9
DNA: TGTGCCAGCAGCTTAGTCGGTCAGCCCCAGCATTTT
CDR3: CASSLVGQPQHF

J: TRBJ1-1
D: NA
size: NA
V: TRBV11-2
DNA: TGTGCCAGCAGCTTGGACAGGAACACTGAAGCTTTCTTT
CDR3: CASSLDRNTEAFF

J: TRBJ1-3
D: NA
size: NA
V: TRBV18
DNA: TGTGCCAGCTCACCGGACACCTCTGGAAACACCATATATTTT
CDR3: CASSPDTSGNTIYF

J: TRBJ2-1
D: NA
size: NA
V: TRBV10-1
DNA: TGCGCCAGCACTACGGGACAAGGCAATGAGCAGTTCTTC
CDR3: CASTTGQGNEQFF

J: TRBJ2-7
D: NA
size: NA
V: TRBV24-1
DNA: TGTGCCACCAGTGAGCGGGGTGCCGGCGAGCAGTACTTC
CDR3: CATSERGAGEQYF

J: TRBJ2-2
D: NA
size: NA
V: TRBV5-6
DNA: TGTGCCAGCAGCTCAAAAATCCGGCAGCGGAACACCGGGGAGCTGTTTTTT
CDR3: CASSSKIRQRNTGELFF

J: TRBJ1-5
D: TRBD1
size: NA
V: TRBV27
DNA: TGTGCCAGCAGTTTATTAGGGCAGGGGGAACAGCCCCAGCATTTT
CDR3: CASSLLGQGEQPQHF

J: TRBJ2-3
D: NA
size: NA
V: TRBV12-3/TRBV12-4
DNA: TGTGCCAGCAGTTGGAGTTTCGATACGCAGTATTTT
CDR3: CASSWSFDTQYF

J: TRBJ1-5
D: NA
size: NA
V: TRBV28
DNA: TGTGCCAGCAGTCCGGGAGATAGCAATCAGCCCCAGCATTTT
CDR3: CASSPGDSNQPQHF

J: TRBJ1-5
D: NA
size: NA
V: TRBV19
DNA: TGTGCCAGTAGTATGGTGGGACAACTGATTCTGCCCCAGCATTTT
CDR3: CASSMVGQLILPQHF

J: TRBJ2-1
D: TRBD1
size: NA
V: TRBV5-1
DNA: TGCGCCAGTAATGACAGGGGAATCACCTACAATGAGCAGTTCTTC
CDR3: CASNDRGITYNEQFF

J: TRBJ2-1
D: NA
size: NA
V: TRBV11-2
DNA: TGTGCCAGCAGCTTAGATGGGGAGTTGTCGGCTCCTTCCTACAATGAGCAGTTCTTC
CDR3: CASSLDGELSAPSYNEQFF

J: TRBJ1-1
D: NA
size: NA
V: TRBV9
DNA: TGTGCCAGCAGCCCTCGGGGGGGGCGCGTGGGGGCCGAAGCTTTCTTT
CDR3: CASSPRGGRVGAEAFF

J: TRBJ2-3
D: TRBD2
size: NA
V: TRBV29-1
DNA: TGCAGCGTTGAAGGCGGGGGGGTGGGCACAGATACGCAGTATTTT
CDR3: CSVEGGGVGTDTQYF

J: TRBJ1-5
D: TRBD1
size: few
V: TRBV15
DNA: TGTGCCACCAGCAGTAACAGGGGGAATCAGCCCCAGCATTTT
CDR3: CATSSNRGNQPQHF

J: TRBJ1-2
D: TRBD1
size: NA
V: TRBV5-1
DNA: TGCGCCAGCAGCTACTCCCAGGGGGCGAGGGGCTACACCTTC
CDR3: CASSYSQGARGYTF

J: TRBJ2-5
D: NA
size: NA
V: TRBV5-1
DNA: TGCGCCAGCAGCTATTGGGGGCGGGAAGAGACCCAGTACTTC
CDR3: CASSYWGREETQYF

J: TRBJ2-2
D: NA
size: NA
V: TRBV7-2
DNA: TGTGCCAGCAGCAGACTAGTGAACACCGGGGAGCTGTTTTTT
CDR3: CASSRLVNTGELFF

J: TRBJ2-2
D: TRBD1
size: NA
V: TRBV3-1/TRBV3-2
DNA: TGTGCCAGCAGCCGGGACAGGGGATCCGGGGAGCTGTTTTTT
CDR3: CASSRDRGSGELFF

J: TRBJ2-1
D: TRBD1
size: NA
V: TRBV3-1/TRBV3-2
DNA: TGTGCCAGCAGCCGGACAGGATACAATGAGCAGTTCTTC
CDR3: CASSRTGYNEQFF

J: TRBJ1-1
D: NA
size: NA
V: TRBV5-1
DNA: TGCGCCAGCAGCTTGACAGGTCTTACTGAAGCTTTCTTT
CDR3: CASSLTGLTEAFF

J: TRBJ1-3
D: NA
size: NA
V: TRBV7-2
DNA: TGTGCCAGCAGGCTAGCCTTCTCTGGAAACACCATATATTTT
CDR3: CASRLAFSGNTIYF

J: TRBJ2-3
D: TRBD2
size: NA
V: TRBV6-5
DNA: TGTGCCAGCATGGGCGGGGGGGCAAAAGATACGCAGTATTTT
CDR3: CASMGGGAKDTQYF

J: TRBJ2-7
D: NA
size: NA
V: TRBV4-1
DNA: TGCGCCAGCAGCCACGGCTACGAGCAGTACTTC
CDR3: CASSHGYEQYF

J: TRBJ1-1
D: NA
size: NA
V: TRBV28
DNA: TGTGCCATAAGACCGGGACAAGGCAATTCGGCTTTCTTT
CDR3: CAIRPGQGNSAFF

J: TRBJ1-4
D: TRBD1
size: once
V: TRBV6-6
DNA: TGTGCCAGCATGAGGGACAGTTCTAATGAAAAACTGTTTTTT
CDR3: CASMRDSSNEKLFF

J: TRBJ2-5
D: NA
size: NA
V: TRBV9
DNA: TGTGCCAGCAGCTCTGGGACATTGAGGGAGACCCAGTACTTC
CDR3: CASSSGTLRETQYF

J: TRBJ1-2
D: TRBD1
size: NA
V: TRBV9
DNA: TGTGCCAGCAGCGCCACAGGGGACGGCTACACCTTC
CDR3: CASSATGDGYTF

J: TRBJ2-2
D: NA
size: NA
V: TRBV7-7
DNA: TGTGCTAGCAGCTCAACACCGAACACCGGGGAGCTGTTTTTT
CDR3: CASSSTPNTGELFF

J: TRBJ2-3
D: TRBD2
size: NA
V: TRBV11-2
DNA: TGTGCCAGCAGCTTAGAGGGTAGCGGGGCGGGTACGCAGTATTTT
CDR3: CASSLEGSGAGTQYF

J: TRBJ2-1
D: NA
size: once
V: TRBV5-1
DNA: TGCGCCAGCAGCTTGGGGGCCACGTTCGATGAGCAGTTCTTC
CDR3: CASSLGATFDEQFF

J: TRBJ2-3
D: TRBD2
size: NA
V: TRBV20-1
DNA: TGCAGTGCTAGTGAGGCTAGCGGGGGAGCTAGCACAGATACGCAGTATTTT
CDR3: CSASEASGGASTDTQYF

J: TRBJ1-5
D: NA
size: NA
V: TRBV19
DNA: TGTGCCAGTAGTATAGACATGAGCAATCAGCCCCAGCATTTT
CDR3: CASSIDMSNQPQHF

J: TRBJ1-4
D: NA
size: NA
V: TRBV6-5
DNA: TGTGCCAGCAGACAGTCTGGAGAAAAACTGTTTTTT
CDR3: CASRQSGEKLFF

J: TRBJ2-6
D: NA
size: NA
V: TRBV3-1/TRBV3-2
DNA: TGTGCCAGCAGCCAGGGGAGTGGGGCCAACGTCCTGACTTTC
CDR3: CASSQGSGANVLTF

J: TRBJ1-1
D: NA
size: NA
V: TRBV10-3
DNA: TGTGCCATCAGTGAGCAAACGGGTAGGTACGCTGAAGCTTTCTTT
CDR3: CAISEQTGRYAEAFF